This T cell receptor (beta chain) was recovered during a study of cytomegalovirus exposure and HLA in healthy donors. On this clone itself: Its antigen remains unidentified.

CDR3 length: 14 amino acids. Germline-derived CDR1 and CDR2 are GTSNPN and SVGIG (reference sequence). Researchers ran the PCR with 60 Vbeta and 13 Jbeta primers. TCRdb's table, derived via immunoSEQ multiplex PCR, lists solely in-frame clones and lacks some. Of some 150,000 clones listed, 55% to 70% were seen once; the top ten hold around 3%. Healthy bone marrow donors made up the donor group. Points from the study as a whole: The study assumed roughly uniform donor sequencing depth for presence/absence analyses.

This TCR was sampled from a woman in her twenties or thirties in good health and CMV-seropositive. The chain couples TRBV30 to TRBJ1-6, with D possibly matching TRBD1 (6 bases). Specimen: PBMCs. Here the CDR3 reads CASEGGPANSPLHF. CDR3 nucleotides: TGTGCTTCGGAGGGGGGGCCGGCTAATTCACCCCTCCACTTT.